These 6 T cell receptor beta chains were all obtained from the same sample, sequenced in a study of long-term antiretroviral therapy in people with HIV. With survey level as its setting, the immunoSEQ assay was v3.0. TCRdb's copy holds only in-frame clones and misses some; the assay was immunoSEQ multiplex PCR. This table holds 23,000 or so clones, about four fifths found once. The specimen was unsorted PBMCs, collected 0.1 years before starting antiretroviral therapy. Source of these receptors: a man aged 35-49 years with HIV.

The CDR3 loop reads CASSQEPSSNEQFF. In nucleotides, the CDR3 is TGCGCCAGCAGCCAAGAACCTAGCTCCAATGAGCAGTTCTTC. The rearrangement uses TRBV4-3 and TRBJ2-1, with TRBD2 as a possible D gene (5 bases). Per germline, CDR1 LGHNA and CDR2 YSLEER. This CDR3 spans 14 amino acids. Between the trimmed V and J ends, which lost 0 bases and 6 bases, there was a span of 9 bases.

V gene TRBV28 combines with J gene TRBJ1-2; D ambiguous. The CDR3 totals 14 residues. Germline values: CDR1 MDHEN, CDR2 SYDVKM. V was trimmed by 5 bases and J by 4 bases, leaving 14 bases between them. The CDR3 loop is CASSPRAASYGYTF. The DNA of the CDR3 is TGTGCCAGCAGTCCCCGGGCGGCTTCCTATGGCTACACCTTC.

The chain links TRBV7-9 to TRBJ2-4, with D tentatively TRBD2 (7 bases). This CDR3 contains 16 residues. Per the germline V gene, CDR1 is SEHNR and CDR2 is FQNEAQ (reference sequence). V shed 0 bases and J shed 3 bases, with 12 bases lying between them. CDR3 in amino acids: CASSLAGGAGKNIQYF. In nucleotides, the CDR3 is TGTGCCAGCAGCTTAGCGGGGGGGGCCGGCAAAAACATTCAGTACTTC.

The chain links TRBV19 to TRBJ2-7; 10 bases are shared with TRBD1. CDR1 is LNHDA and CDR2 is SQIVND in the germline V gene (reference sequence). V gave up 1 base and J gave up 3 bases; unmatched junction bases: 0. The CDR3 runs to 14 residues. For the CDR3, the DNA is TGTGCCAGTAGTATAGGGACAGGGGGCTACGAGCAGTACTTC. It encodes CASSIGTGGYEQYF.

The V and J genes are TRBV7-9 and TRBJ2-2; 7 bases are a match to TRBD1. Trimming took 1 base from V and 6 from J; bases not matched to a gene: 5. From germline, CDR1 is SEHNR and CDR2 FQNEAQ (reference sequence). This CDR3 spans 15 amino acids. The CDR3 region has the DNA TGTGCCAGCAGCTTAGAGACAGGGATGGCCGGGGAGCTGTTTTTT. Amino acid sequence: CASSLETGMAGELFF.

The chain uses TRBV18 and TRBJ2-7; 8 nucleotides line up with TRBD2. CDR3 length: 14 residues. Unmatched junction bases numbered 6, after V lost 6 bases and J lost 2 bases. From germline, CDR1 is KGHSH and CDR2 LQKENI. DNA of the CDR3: TGTGCCAGCTCCCAGGGACTAGGGACCTACGAGCAGTACTTC. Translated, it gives CASSQGLGTYEQYF. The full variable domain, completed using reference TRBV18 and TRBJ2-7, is NAGVMQNPRHLVRRRGQEARLRCSPMKGHSHVYWYRQLPEEGLKFMVYLQKENIIDESGMPKERFSAEFPKEGPSILRIQQVVRGDSAAYFCASSQGLGTYEQYFGPGTRLTVT.